This T cell receptor (beta chain) appears in the sequencing data of a study of T cell repertoires in cytomegalovirus infection. Study summary: Public TCR beta signatures marked donors with CMV infection and the matching HLA.

TCRdb used MiXCR to reprocess the reads, holding one entry per CDR3 protein. The table lists approximately 400,000 distinct CDR3 sequences, roughly 30% of them singletons. With regard to this clonotype: Its specificity is not known.

General study findings and limits: HLA-C-restricted CMV clonotypes gave the most frequent clonotype in two of eight donors. CMV carriers with the relevant HLA were identified by cumulative public TCR beta family frequency.

Germline V gives CDR1 SGHRS, CDR2 YFSETQ. The CDR3 consists of 15 residues. Trimming removed 5 bases from V and 0 bases from J, with 12 bases in between. The specimen was PBMCs. This TCR was sampled from a human donor in good health (CMV status not recorded). Some clones in this sample may be carry-over from other donors' samples. J is TRBJ2-1 and V is TRBV5-1, with D maybe TRBD2 (5 bases). Here the CDR3 reads CASRRIGGSYNEQFF. In DNA, the CDR3 is TGCGCCAGCAGGAGGATCGGAGGCTCCTACAATGAGCAGTTCTTC.